A selection of T cell receptor beta chains follows, all from one sample in a study of a mutant IDH1 vaccine in newly diagnosed glioma. These receptors' antigens are unknown. TCRdb's table, derived via immunoSEQ multiplex PCR, lists solely in-frame clones and lacks some. The sample yields 30,000 or so clones, approximately 89% seen once. Sequenced here: PBMCs, sampled from a glioma patient whose treatment included an IDH1 peptide vaccine. The receptors were sampled from a man aged 40-50 years with glioma. Each CDR3 is given with its conserved first and last residue. D genes are given only for firm matches. Some rows have no size entry. The others give once, few or many, or a class for an expanded clone.

J gene: TRBJ1-1
D gene: -
V gene: TRBV7-9
clone size: once
CDR3 protein: CASSLSDTEAFF

J gene: TRBJ2-5
D gene: -
V gene: TRBV5-6
clone size: -
CDR3 protein: CASSLVGGQTQYF

J gene: TRBJ2-4
D gene: TRBD2
V gene: TRBV19
clone size: -
CDR3 protein: CASSSLAGGAKNIQYF

J gene: TRBJ2-1
D gene: -
V gene: TRBV5-4
clone size: -
CDR3 protein: CASSLVSAGSYNEQFF

J gene: TRBJ2-3
D gene: -
V gene: TRBV19
clone size: once
CDR3 protein: CASSIGYTQYF

J gene: TRBJ2-1
D gene: -
V gene: TRBV7-6
clone size: once
CDR3 protein: CASGRNEQFF

J gene: TRBJ2-5
D gene: -
V gene: TRBV7-9
clone size: -
CDR3 protein: CASSLGRETQYF

J gene: TRBJ1-2
D gene: -
V gene: TRBV5-4
clone size: once
CDR3 protein: CASSLAGVRGYTF

J gene: TRBJ2-7
D gene: TRBD2
V gene: TRBV27
clone size: once
CDR3 protein: CASRSAGVYEQYF

J gene: TRBJ1-1
D gene: -
V gene: TRBV6-5
clone size: -
CDR3 protein: CASNTDRMNTEAFF

J gene: TRBJ2-3
D gene: TRBD1
V gene: TRBV5-4
clone size: -
CDR3 protein: CASIADRGAPDTQYF

J gene: TRBJ1-2
D gene: -
V gene: TRBV30
clone size: -
CDR3 protein: CACTGGSLNYGYTF

J gene: TRBJ1-2
D gene: -
V gene: TRBV7-8
clone size: -
CDR3 protein: CASSLGQGAGYTF